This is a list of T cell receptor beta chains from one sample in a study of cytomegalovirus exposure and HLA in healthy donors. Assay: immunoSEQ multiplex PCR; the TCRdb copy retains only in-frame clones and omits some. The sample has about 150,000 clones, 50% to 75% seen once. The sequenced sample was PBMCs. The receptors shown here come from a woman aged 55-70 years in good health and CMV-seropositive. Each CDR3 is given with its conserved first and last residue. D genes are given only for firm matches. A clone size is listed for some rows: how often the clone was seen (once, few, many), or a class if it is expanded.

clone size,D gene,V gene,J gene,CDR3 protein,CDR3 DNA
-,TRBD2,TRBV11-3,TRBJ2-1,CASSLGGLAGADEQFF,TGTGCCAGCAGCTTAGGGGGGTTAGCGGGAGCGGATGAGCAGTTCTTC
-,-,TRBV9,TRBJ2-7,CASSPTGSYNEQYF,TGTGCCAGCAGCCCGACAGGATCCTATAACGAGCAGTACTTC
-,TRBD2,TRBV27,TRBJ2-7,CASSPREAGGLREQYF,TGTGCCAGCAGTCCACGGGAGGCGGGAGGGCTACGCGAGCAGTACTTC
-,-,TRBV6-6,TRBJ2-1,CASSYSSGCSYNEQFF,TGTGCCAGCAGTTACTCGAGCGGGTGCTCCTACAATGAGCAGTTCTTC
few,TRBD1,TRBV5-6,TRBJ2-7,CASSRDRAYEQYF,TGTGCCAGCAGCCGGGACAGGGCTTACGAGCAGTACTTC
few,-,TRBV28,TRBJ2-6,CASSAPGDTGANVLTF,TGTGCCAGCAGTGCCCCAGGGGACACTGGGGCCAACGTCCTGACTTTC
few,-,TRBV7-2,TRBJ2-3,CASSSNSADTQYF,TGTGCCAGCAGCTCGAATAGTGCAGATACGCAGTATTTT
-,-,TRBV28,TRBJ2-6,CASSLVAGARAGANVLTF,TGTGCCAGCAGTTTAGTGGCAGGGGCCCGGGCTGGGGCCAACGTCCTGACTTTC
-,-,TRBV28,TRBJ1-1,CASSLGAVRDTEAFF,TGTGCCAGCAGTTTAGGGGCAGTCCGGGACACTGAAGCTTTCTTT
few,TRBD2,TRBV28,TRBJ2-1,CASSLGAGEVNEQFF,TGTGCCAGCAGTTTAGGGGCGGGAGAGGTGAATGAGCAGTTCTTC
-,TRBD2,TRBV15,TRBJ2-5,CATSISPFPGGYQETQYF,TGTGCCACCAGCATTTCCCCCTTCCCGGGAGGGTACCAAGAGACCCAGTACTTC
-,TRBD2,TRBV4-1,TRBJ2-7,CASSQPGLASEQYF,TGCGCCAGCAGCCAACCGGGACTAGCTTCCGAGCAGTACTTC
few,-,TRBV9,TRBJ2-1,CASSVGPTSSYNEQFF,TGTGCCAGCAGCGTGGGCCCTACTAGCTCCTACAATGAGCAGTTCTTC
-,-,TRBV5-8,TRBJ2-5,CASSSGMAVQETQYF,TGTGCCAGCAGCTCAGGGATGGCGGTACAAGAGACCCAGTACTTC
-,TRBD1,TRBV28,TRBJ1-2,CASSSPQGAYGYTF,TGTGCCAGCAGTTCCCCCCAGGGGGCATATGGCTACACCTTC
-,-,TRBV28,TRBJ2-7,CASSPGGTASYEQYF,TGTGCCAGCAGTCCTGGCGGGACAGCTTCCTACGAGCAGTACTTC
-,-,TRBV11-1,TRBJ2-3,CASSLRSTDTQYF,TGTGCCAGCAGCTTGCGGAGCACAGATACGCAGTATTTT
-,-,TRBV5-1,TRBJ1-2,CASSFGGELEGYTF,TGCGCCAGCAGCTTCGGCGGGGAACTTGAGGGCTACACCTTC
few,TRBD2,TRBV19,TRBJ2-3,CASSTSTSGITDTQYF,TGTGCCAGTAGTACCTCGACTAGCGGGATAACAGATACGCAGTATTTT
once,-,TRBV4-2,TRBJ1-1,CASSQGRGLNTEAFF,TGTGCCAGCAGCCAGGGCAGGGGACTAAACACTGAAGCTTTCTTT
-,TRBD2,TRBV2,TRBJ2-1,CASSGTSGAPEQFF,TGTGCCAGCAGTGGGACTAGCGGGGCCCCTGAGCAGTTCTTC
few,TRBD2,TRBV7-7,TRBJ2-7,CASSLAAGDYEQYF,TGTGCTAGCAGCTTAGCTGCGGGGGACTACGAGCAGTACTTC
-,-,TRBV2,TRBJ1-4,CARERLFF,TGTGCCAGGGAGAGACTGTTTTTT
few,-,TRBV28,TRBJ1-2,CASSLKGLGRVVYGYTF,TGTGCCAGCAGCTTAAAAGGCTTAGGCAGGGTGGTCTATGGCTACACCTTC
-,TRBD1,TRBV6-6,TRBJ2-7,CASSYGTGVSSYEQYF,TGTGCCAGCAGTTACGGGACAGGCGTAAGCTCCTACGAGCAGTACTTC
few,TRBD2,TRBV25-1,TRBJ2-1,CASSESGRGINEQFF,TGTGCCAGCAGTGAAAGCGGGAGGGGTATCAATGAGCAGTTCTTC
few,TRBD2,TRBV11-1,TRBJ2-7,CASNPLGGSSYEQYF,TGTGCCAGCAACCCCTTGGGCGGGAGCTCCTACGAGCAGTACTTC
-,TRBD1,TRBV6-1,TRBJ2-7,CASSEGTGFYEQYF,TGTGCCAGCAGTGAAGGGACAGGGTTCTACGAGCAGTACTTC
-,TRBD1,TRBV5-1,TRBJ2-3,CASSSTGSTDTQYF,TGCGCCAGCAGCTCGACAGGGTCCACAGATACGCAGTATTTT
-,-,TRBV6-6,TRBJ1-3,CASSYSTDPRNTIYF,TGTGCCAGCAGTTACTCGACAGATCCGAGAAACACCATATATTTT
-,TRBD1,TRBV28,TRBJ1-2,CASSPAGGYGYTF,TGTGCCAGCAGCCCCGCAGGGGGCTATGGCTACACCTTC
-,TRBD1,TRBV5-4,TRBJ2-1,CASSLRTGFSYNEQFF,TGTGCCAGCAGCTTGAGGACAGGTTTCTCCTACAATGAGCAGTTCTTC
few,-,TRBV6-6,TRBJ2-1,CASRTAGYNEQFF,TGTGCCAGCAGAACAGCGGGTTACAATGAGCAGTTCTTC
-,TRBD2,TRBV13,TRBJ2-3,CASSLWRESADTQYF,TGTGCCAGCAGCTTATGGCGGGAGAGCGCAGATACGCAGTATTTT
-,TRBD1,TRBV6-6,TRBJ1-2,CASRPNRGTNYGYTF,TGTGCCAGCAGGCCCAACAGGGGCACTAACTATGGCTACACCTTC
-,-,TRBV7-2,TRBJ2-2,CASSLGRSTGELFF,TGTGCCAGCAGCTTGGGGCGGAGCACCGGGGAGCTGTTTTTT
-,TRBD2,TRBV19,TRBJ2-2,CASSIVGGRRYGELFF,TGTGCCAGTAGTATAGTCGGCGGGAGGAGGTACGGGGAGCTGTTTTTT
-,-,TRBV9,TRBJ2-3,CASSVGTPDGTQYF,TGTGCCAGCAGCGTAGGAACTCCCGATGGTACGCAGTATTTT
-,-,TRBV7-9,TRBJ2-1,CASSLERDEQFF,TGTGCCAGCAGCTTAGAGAGGGATGAGCAGTTCTTC
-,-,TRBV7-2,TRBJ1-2,CASRKGSGGTNYGYTF,TGTGCCAGCAGGAAAGGATCGGGTGGCACTAACTATGGCTACACCTTC
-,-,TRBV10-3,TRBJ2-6,CAIRGAGLGANVLTF,TGTGCCATCAGGGGGGCTGGGTTAGGGGCCAACGTCCTGACTTTC
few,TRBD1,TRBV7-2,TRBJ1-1,CASRQQGLGTEAFF,TGTGCCAGCAGGCAACAGGGGCTTGGCACTGAAGCTTTCTTT
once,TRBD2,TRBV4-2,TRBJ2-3,CASSQDAGGDTQYF,TGTGCCAGCAGCCAAGATGCGGGAGGGGATACGCAGTATTTT
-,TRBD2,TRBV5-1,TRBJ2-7,CASSPEAGGPYEQYF,TGCGCCAGCAGCCCGGAGGCGGGAGGGCCATACGAGCAGTACTTC
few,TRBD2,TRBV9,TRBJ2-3,CASSAYGRTSTDTQYF,TGTGCCAGCAGCGCTTACGGGAGGACTAGCACAGATACGCAGTATTTT
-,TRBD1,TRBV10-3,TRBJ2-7,CAISEELTGGSYEQYF,TGTGCCATCAGTGAGGAGTTGACAGGGGGCTCCTACGAGCAGTACTTC
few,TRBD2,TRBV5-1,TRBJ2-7,CASSLEPSGTYEQYF,TGCGCCAGCAGCTTGGAGCCTAGCGGGACTTACGAGCAGTACTTC
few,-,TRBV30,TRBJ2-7,CAWLRGSYEQYF,TGTGCCTGGTTGCGGGGATCCTACGAGCAGTACTTC
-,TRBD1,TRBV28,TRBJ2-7,CASLPRGTGTYEQYF,TGTGCCAGCCTCCCTCGCGGGACAGGGACCTACGAGCAGTACTTC
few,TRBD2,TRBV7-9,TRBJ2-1,CASSPASGGYNEQFF,TGTGCCAGCAGCCCTGCTAGCGGAGGCTACAATGAGCAGTTCTTC
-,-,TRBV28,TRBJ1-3,CASSFRDSGNTIYF,TGTGCCAGCAGTTTCAGGGACTCTGGAAACACCATATATTTT
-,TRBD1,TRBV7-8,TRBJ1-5,CASSLLRTGMGQPQHF,TGTGCCAGCAGCTTACTCCGGACAGGGATGGGACAGCCCCAGCATTTT
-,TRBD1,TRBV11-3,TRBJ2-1,CASSSGQGDYNEQFF,TGTGCCAGCAGCTCGGGACAGGGGGACTACAATGAGCAGTTCTTC
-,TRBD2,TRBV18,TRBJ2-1,CASSDLAGGPAGDEQFF,TGTGCCAGCTCAGATTTAGCGGGAGGTCCCGCGGGCGATGAGCAGTTCTTC